The 23 T cell receptor beta chains listed next were all sequenced from one sample in a study of beta chain features in type 1 diabetes. All of the isolated RNA was reverse transcribed, so expressed TCRB transcripts were sequenced. Assay: immunoSEQ multiplex PCR; the TCRdb copy retains only in-frame clones and omits some. Seen here are roughly 300,000 clones, less than 9.5% observed once, and the top ten hold around 0.45%. Material for sequencing was central memory CD4+ T cells from blood. The receptors stem from a woman under 30 in good health.

The V and J genes are TRBV15 and TRBJ2-1; the D call may be TRBD1 or TRBD2 (6 bases each). The CDR3 is made up of 16 amino acids. Germline CDR1 LNHNV, CDR2 YYDKDF (reference sequence). V lost 0 bases and J 6 bases, leaving 15 bases between the germline ends. DNA for the CDR3: TGTGCCACCAGCAGAGACCAGGGGACTTGGGGCAATGAGCAGTTCTTC. Its protein product is CATSRDQGTWGNEQFF.

This clone has more than one count but fewer than ten. The V and J genes are TRBV5-1 and TRBJ2-7, with 9 bases matching TRBD1. Trimming removed 4 bases from V and 9 bases from J; junction bases left unmatched: 11. The CDR3 runs 14 residues. Germline V gene sequence: CDR1 SGHRS, CDR2 YFSETQ. This CDR3 reads CASSLGTGNDGQYF. CDR3 sequence (DNA): TGCGCCAGCAGCCTCGGGACAGGGAACGACGGGCAGTACTTC.

This clone appeared many times. The gene calls are TRBV7-2 and TRBJ2-3; 9 positions agree with TRBD2. The trim removed 3 bases at V and 5 bases at J, leaving 9 bases unmatched. The length of the CDR3 is 16 residues. The germline V gene has CDR1 SGHTA and CDR2 FQGNSA. Here the CDR3 DNA reads TGTGCCAGCAGCTTCCGGAGCGGGAGGATGGGAGATACGCAGTATTTT. Translated, it gives CASSFRSGRMGDTQYF. The variable domain in full, completed from reference TRBV7-2 and TRBJ2-3, reads GAGVSQSPSNKVTEKGKDVELRCDPISGHTALYWYRQSLGQGLEFLIYFQGNSAPDKSGLPSDRFSAERTGGSVSTLTIQRTQQEDSAVYLCASSFRSGRMGDTQYFGPGTRLTVL.

Only a few counts were recorded for this clone. This chain joins TRBV27 and TRBJ2-7; 8 bases are a match to TRBD1. Germline V gives CDR1 MNHEY, CDR2 SMNVEV (reference sequence). CDR3 size: 17 residues. V lost 3 bases and J lost 0; bases outside the gene matches: 10. This chain's CDR3 is CASSLIGQGKNSYEQYF. The DNA of the CDR3 is TGTGCCAGCAGTTTGATCGGACAGGGTAAAAACTCCTACGAGCAGTACTTC.

Written as DNA, the CDR3 is TGCGCCAGCAGCTTGGATACAGGATTGGAGACCCAGTACTTC. Its translation: CASSLDTGLETQYF. The chain links TRBV5-1 to TRBJ2-5, with TRBD1 as a possible D gene (5 bases). CDR3 length equals 14 residues. The germline CDR1 and CDR2 sequences are SGHRS and YFSETQ. The germline V and J ends were trimmed by 0 bases and 5 bases, with 11 bases remaining between them.

There are a few counts of this clone. The chain uses TRBV7-2 and TRBJ2-7, with TRBD1 matching over 9 bases. The CDR3 runs to 15 residues. Trimming took 5 bases from V and 6 from J; bases not matched to a gene: 11. Germline values: CDR1 SGHTA, CDR2 FQGNSA. The CDR3 loop reads CASSLYRDRVSEQYF. Here the CDR3 DNA reads TGTGCCAGCAGCCTATACCGGGACAGGGTATCCGAGCAGTACTTC.

Concerning this clone itself: An end of the junction does not agree with germline; a read error may underlie this. The chain employs TRBV5-4 and TRBJ2-3, with 8 nucleotides matching TRBD2. The CDR3 contains 15 residues. CDR1 SGHNT and CDR2 YYREEE come from the germline V gene (reference sequence). The CDR3 loop reads CASTLGLVGADTQYF. As DNA, the CDR3 is TGTGCCAGCACCTTGGGACTAGTCGGGGCAGATACGCAGTATTTT.

The chain joins TRBV6-4 to TRBJ1-1; possible D gene TRBD1, 5 bases. CDR1 and CDR2 (germline): MRHNA, SNTAGT. The CDR3 is 14 amino acids. Trimming cost V 2 bases and J 4 bases, with 11 bases left between them. CDR3 sequence: CASSDTDRSTEAFF. Here the CDR3 DNA reads TGTGCCAGCAGTGACACAGACAGATCCACTGAAGCTTTCTTT.

This clone turned up a few times. This chain joins TRBV28 and TRBJ1-2; D is ambiguous. The V end was cut by 6 bases, the J end by 3 bases, with 14 bases between. The CDR3 runs to 14 residues. Germline V CDR1 and CDR2: MDHEN, SYDVKM. Here the CDR3 DNA reads TGTGCCAGCAGGGCTGCCTGGTACGACTATGGCTACACCTTC. Its protein product is CASRAAWYDYGYTF.

A few counts support this clone. This chain joins TRBV7-9 and TRBJ1-3; 9 bases map to TRBD1. The CDR3 loop spans 16 amino acids. Germline loops: CDR1 SEHNR, CDR2 FQNEAQ (reference sequence). Trimming cost V 6 bases and J 4 bases; bases outside gene matches: 10. CDR3 in amino acids: CASSPRRTGVGNTIYF. The CDR3 DNA reads TGTGCCAGCAGTCCCCGGCGGACAGGGGTCGGAAACACCATATATTTT.

This clone turned up a few times. V usage is TRBV6-6 and J usage is TRBJ2-1; 8 positions match TRBD2. V lost 2 bases, J lost 8 bases, and 5 bases stayed unmatched. The germline CDR1 and CDR2 sequences are MNHNY and SVGAGI (reference sequence). CDR3 length: 14 amino acids. CDR3 DNA: TGTGCCAGCAGTTACAGGACTAGCTCCGATGAGCAGTTCTTC. As protein: CASSYRTSSDEQFF.

This clone was counted only a few times. The V and J genes are TRBV29-1 and TRBJ2-3, with TRBD1 identical over 9 bases. V shed 4 bases and J 0 bases; nucleotides not matched to a gene: 20. The CDR3 is made up of 20 amino acids. Germline-derived CDR1 and CDR2 are SQVTM and ANQGSEA. The CDR3 DNA follows: TGCAGCGTTGTGGGATACTACCACGTGGGGACAGGGACGAGCACAGATACGCAGTATTTT. Protein product: CSVVGYYHVGTGTSTDTQYF.

This clone was recorded a few times. This rearrangement joins TRBV27 to TRBJ2-3, with a tentative D call TRBD1 (6 bases). Germline lookup yields CDR1 MNHEY and CDR2 SMNVEV (reference sequence). The CDR3 consists of 18 residues. V gave up 3 bases and J gave up 0 bases, with 19 bases separating them. CDR3 protein: CASSLERGQTHSTDTQYF. DNA for the CDR3: TGTGCCAGCAGTTTGGAGCGCGGACAGACTCATAGCACAGATACGCAGTATTTT.

The chain is built from TRBV28 and TRBJ1-2, with D possibly TRBD1 on 5 matching bases. The germline V and J ends were trimmed by 6 bases and 2 bases, with 10 bases remaining between them. Germline CDR1 MDHEN, CDR2 SYDVKM. The CDR3 length is 13 residues. DNA for the CDR3: TGTGCCAGCAGCCCAGGGCTCAACTATGGCTACACCTTC. Its protein is CASSPGLNYGYTF.

The CDR3: CASSVPGSYNEQFF. As DNA, the CDR3 is TGTGCCAGCAGCGTCCCCGGCAGCTACAATGAGCAGTTCTTC. V and J are TRBV6-6 and TRBJ2-1, with D unclear. The CDR3 spans 14 residues. V was cut by 6 bases and J by 3 bases, with 12 bases left in between. Germline lookup yields CDR1 MNHNY and CDR2 SVGAGI (reference sequence).

This clone has at least ten counts. The V and J genes are TRBV11-2 and TRBJ2-1, with D possibly being TRBD2 (6 bases). The CDR3 runs to 15 residues. The V end lost 5 bases, the J end lost 2 bases, and 13 bases lay between the germline ends. Per germline, CDR1 SGHAT and CDR2 FQNNGV. The CDR3: CASSPVTGAYNEQFF. In DNA form, the CDR3 reads TGTGCCAGCAGCCCCGTTACGGGAGCCTACAATGAGCAGTTCTTC.

This chain links TRBV18 with TRBJ2-2; no clear D. This CDR3 spans 15 amino acids. The germline gives CDR1 KGHSH, CDR2 LQKENI. With 1 base removed from V and 3 bases from J, the gap between germline ends came to 9 bases. The CDR3 sequence is CASSPLEAYTGELFF. The CDR3 DNA reads as TGTGCCAGCTCACCACTGGAAGCTTACACCGGGGAGCTGTTTTTT.

V gene TRBV4-3 combines with J gene TRBJ2-3; 12 bases fit TRBD2. V gave up 6 bases and J gave up 2 bases; unmatched junction bases: 6. Germline lookup yields CDR1 LGHNA and CDR2 YSLEER. The CDR3 has 16 amino acids. CDR3 coding DNA: TGCGCCAGCAGTCGGACTAGCGGGACTTACACAGATACGCAGTATTTT. It encodes CASSRTSGTYTDTQYF.

The table lists this clone with a few counts. The chain links TRBV18 to TRBJ2-1; D is unclear. The CDR3 is 17 amino acids. Germline CDR1 is KGHSH and CDR2 is LQKENI. Trimming left V 3 bases short and J 0 bases short, with 15 bases between. The CDR3 here is CASSPRLTLTSYNEQFF. CDR3 DNA: TGTGCCAGCTCACCTAGACTTACCCTTACCTCCTACAATGAGCAGTTCTTC.

This clone showed up many times. Other nucleotide sequences from this sample produce the same CDR3. The rearrangement joins TRBV5-1 to TRBJ2-2; no clear D gene. The V gene's germline CDR1 is SGHRS and CDR2 YFSETQ. The CDR3 runs 15 residues. Between the trimmed V and J ends, which lost 0 bases and 0 bases, there was a span of 6 bases. The chain's CDR3 is CASSLDGPNTGELFF. The CDR3 DNA reads TGCGCCAGCAGCTTGGACGGCCCGAACACCGGGGAGCTGTTTTTT.

This chain uses TRBV27 with TRBJ2-6; D is perhaps TRBD1 (5 bases). Trimming shortened V by 2 bases and J by 0 bases, and 11 bases separated the two germline ends. CDR1 and CDR2 from the germline V gene are MNHEY and SMNVEV (reference sequence). The CDR3 runs 17 residues. CDR3 in amino acids: CASSLPRQSSGANVLTF. Written as DNA, the CDR3 is TGTGCCAGCAGTTTACCACGACAGAGCTCTGGGGCCAACGTCCTGACTTTC.

There are many counts of this clone. The genes are TRBV7-9 and TRBJ1-2; 7 bases align to TRBD1. The CDR3 is 13 amino acids. Per germline, CDR1 SEHNR and CDR2 FQNEAQ (reference sequence). Germline trimming cut 5 bases from V and 8 bases from J; bases unmatched to any gene: 8. The CDR3 sequence is CASSKDRASGYTF. CDR3 nucleotide sequence: TGTGCCAGCAGCAAAGACAGGGCGTCGGGCTACACCTTC.

This clone was picked up a small number of times. This sequence joins TRBV5-6 and TRBJ1-5; 7 nucleotides align to TRBD1. The CDR3 is made up of 16 amino acids. The V and J ends lost 2 bases and 5 bases, in that order; junction bases with no gene match: 10. CDR1 and CDR2 (germline): SGHDT, YYEEEE. The CDR3 loop reads CASSLYHRGRYQPQHF. CDR3 sequence (DNA): TGTGCCAGCAGCTTATATCACAGGGGCCGATATCAGCCCCAGCATTTT.